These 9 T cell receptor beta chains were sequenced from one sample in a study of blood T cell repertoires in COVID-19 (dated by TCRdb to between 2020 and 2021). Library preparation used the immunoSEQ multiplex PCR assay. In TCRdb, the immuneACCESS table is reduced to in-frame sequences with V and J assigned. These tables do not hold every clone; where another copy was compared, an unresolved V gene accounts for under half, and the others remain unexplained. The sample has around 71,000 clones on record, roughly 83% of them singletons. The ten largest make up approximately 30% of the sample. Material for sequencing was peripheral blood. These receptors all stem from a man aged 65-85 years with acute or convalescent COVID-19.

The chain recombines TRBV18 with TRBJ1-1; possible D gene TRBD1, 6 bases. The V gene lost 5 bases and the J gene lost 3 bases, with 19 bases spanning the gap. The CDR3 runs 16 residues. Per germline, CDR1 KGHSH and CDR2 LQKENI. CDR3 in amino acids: CASSTKQQGLDTEAFF. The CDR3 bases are TGTGCCAGCTCAACTAAACAGCAGGGGTTGGACACTGAAGCTTTCTTT.

In DNA, the CDR3 is TGTGCCAGCTGGCGACAGAGAACCGGGGAGCTGTTTTTT. Translation gives CASWRQRTGELFF. The rearrangement joins TRBV12-3 or TRBV12-4 to TRBJ2-2, with D maybe TRBD1 (5 bases). The CDR3 runs 13 residues. The V gene lost 8 bases and the J gene lost 5 bases, with 12 bases spanning the gap.

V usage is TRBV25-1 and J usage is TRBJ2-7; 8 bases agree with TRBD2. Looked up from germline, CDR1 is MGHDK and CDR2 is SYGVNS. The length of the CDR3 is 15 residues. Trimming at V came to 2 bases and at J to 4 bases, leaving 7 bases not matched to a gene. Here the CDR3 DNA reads TGTGCCAGCAGTGAACTGAGCGGGAGTCGATACGAGCAGTACTTC. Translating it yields CASSELSGSRYEQYF.

CDR3 nucleotide sequence: TGTGCCAGCAGCTTAACAGTCGGTAATTCACCCCTCCACTTT. Encoded protein: CASSLTVGNSPLHF. V gene TRBV7-3 combines with J gene TRBJ1-6; D is unresolved. V lost 0 bases and J lost 6, with 6 bases in between. The CDR3 runs to 14 residues. Germline-derived CDR1 and CDR2 are SGHTA and FQGTGA.

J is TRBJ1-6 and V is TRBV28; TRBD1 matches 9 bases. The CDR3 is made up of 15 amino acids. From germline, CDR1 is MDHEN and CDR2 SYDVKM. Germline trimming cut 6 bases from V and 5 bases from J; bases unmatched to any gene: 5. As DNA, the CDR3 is TGTGCCAGCAGGGCTACAGGGGGCAATAATTCACCCCTCCACTTT. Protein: CASRATGGNNSPLHF.

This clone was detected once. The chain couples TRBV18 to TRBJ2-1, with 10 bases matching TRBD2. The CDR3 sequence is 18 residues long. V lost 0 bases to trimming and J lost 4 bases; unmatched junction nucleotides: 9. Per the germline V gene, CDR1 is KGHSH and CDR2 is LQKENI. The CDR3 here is CASSPPLTSGTPYNEQFF. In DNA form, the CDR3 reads TGTGCCAGCTCACCACCGTTAACTAGCGGGACCCCATACAATGAGCAGTTCTTC.

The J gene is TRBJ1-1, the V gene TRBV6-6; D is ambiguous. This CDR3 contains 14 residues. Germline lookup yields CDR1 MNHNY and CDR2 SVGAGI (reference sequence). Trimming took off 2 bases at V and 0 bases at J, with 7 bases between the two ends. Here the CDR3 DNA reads TGTGCCAGCAGTTACAAGAGGATGAACACTGAAGCTTTCTTT. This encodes CASSYKRMNTEAFF.

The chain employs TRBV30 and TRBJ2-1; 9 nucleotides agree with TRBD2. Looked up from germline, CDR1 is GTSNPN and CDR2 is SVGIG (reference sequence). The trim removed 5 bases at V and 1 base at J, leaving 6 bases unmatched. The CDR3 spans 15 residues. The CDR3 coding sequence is TGTGCCTGGGAGGCTAGCGGGAAGTCCTACAATGAGCAGTTCTTC. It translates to CAWEASGKSYNEQFF.

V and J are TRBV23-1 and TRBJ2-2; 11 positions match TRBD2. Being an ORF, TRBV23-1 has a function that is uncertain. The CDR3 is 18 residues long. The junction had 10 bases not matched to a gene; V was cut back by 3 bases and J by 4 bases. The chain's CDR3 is CASSHTITSGSVTGELFF. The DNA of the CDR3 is TGCGCCAGCAGTCACACTATAACTAGCGGGAGTGTCACCGGGGAGCTGTTTTTT.